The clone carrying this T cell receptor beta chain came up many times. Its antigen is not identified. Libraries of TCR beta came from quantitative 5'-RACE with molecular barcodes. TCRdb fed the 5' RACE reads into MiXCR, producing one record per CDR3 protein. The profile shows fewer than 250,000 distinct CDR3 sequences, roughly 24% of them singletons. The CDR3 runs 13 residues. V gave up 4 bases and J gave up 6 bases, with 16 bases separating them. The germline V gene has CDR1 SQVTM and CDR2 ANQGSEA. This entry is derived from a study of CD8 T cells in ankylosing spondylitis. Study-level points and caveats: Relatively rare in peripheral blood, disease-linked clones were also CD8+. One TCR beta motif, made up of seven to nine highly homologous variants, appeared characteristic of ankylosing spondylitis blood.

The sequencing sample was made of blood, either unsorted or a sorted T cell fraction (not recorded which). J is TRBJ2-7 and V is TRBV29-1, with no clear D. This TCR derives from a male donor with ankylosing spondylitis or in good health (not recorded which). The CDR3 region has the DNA TGCAGCGTTGTCGCACTGGAGTCCGGCGAGCAGTACTTC. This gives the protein CSVVALESGEQYF.